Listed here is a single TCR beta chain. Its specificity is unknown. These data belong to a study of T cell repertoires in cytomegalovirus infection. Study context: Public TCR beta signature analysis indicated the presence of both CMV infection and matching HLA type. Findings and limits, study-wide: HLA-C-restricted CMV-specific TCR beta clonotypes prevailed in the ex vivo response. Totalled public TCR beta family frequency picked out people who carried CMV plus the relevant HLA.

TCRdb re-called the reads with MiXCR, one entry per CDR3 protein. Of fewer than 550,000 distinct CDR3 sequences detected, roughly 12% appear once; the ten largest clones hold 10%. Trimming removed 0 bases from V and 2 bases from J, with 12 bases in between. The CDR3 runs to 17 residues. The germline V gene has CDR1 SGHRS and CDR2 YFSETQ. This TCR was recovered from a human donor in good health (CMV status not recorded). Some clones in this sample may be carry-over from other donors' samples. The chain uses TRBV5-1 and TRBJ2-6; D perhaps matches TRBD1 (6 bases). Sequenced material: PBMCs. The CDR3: CASSLEQGTAGANVLTF. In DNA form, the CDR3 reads TGCGCCAGCAGCTTGGAGCAGGGGACGGCTGGGGCCAACGTCCTGACTTTC.